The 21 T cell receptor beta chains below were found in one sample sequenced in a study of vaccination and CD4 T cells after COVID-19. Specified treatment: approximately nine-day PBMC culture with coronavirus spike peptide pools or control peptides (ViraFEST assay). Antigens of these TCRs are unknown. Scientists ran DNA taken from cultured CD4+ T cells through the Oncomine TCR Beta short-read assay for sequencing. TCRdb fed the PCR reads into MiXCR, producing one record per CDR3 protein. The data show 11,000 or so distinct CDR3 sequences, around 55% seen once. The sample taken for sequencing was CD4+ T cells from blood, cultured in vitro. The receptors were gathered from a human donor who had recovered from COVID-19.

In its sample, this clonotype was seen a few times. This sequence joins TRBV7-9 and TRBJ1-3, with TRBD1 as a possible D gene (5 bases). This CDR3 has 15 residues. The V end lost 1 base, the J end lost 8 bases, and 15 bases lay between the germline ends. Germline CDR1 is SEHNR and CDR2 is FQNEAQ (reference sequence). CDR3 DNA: TGTGCCAGCAGCTTAGGGCAGGGAAGCGGATACACCATATATTTT. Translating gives CASSLGQGSGYTIYF.

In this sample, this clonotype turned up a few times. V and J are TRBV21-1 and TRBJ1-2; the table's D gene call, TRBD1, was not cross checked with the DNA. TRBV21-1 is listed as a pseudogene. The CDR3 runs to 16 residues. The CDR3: CASSNLARTGNYGYTF. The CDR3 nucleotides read TGTGCCAGCAGCAACCTTGCGCGGACAGGAAACTATGGCTACACCTTC.

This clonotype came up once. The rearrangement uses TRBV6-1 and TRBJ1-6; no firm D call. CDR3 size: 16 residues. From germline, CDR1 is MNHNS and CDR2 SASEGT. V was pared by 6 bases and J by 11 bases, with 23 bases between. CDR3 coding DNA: TGTGCCAGCAGAAAACCGGGTTACAGAACCTACGCACCCCTCCACTTT. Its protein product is CASRKPGYRTYAPLHF.

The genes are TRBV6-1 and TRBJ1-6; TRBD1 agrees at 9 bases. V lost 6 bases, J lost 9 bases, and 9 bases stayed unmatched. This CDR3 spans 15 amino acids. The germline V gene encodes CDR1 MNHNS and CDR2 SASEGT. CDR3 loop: CASSVGQGEGSPLHF. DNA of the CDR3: TGTGCCAGCAGCGTGGGACAGGGAGAGGGTTCACCCCTCCACTTT.

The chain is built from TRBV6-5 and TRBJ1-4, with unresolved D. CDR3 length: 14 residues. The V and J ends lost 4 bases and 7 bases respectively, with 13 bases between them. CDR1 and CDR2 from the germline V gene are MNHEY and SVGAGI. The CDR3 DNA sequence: TGTGCCAGCAGTTCCCAAGGATCGCTTGAAAAACTGTTTTTT. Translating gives CASSSQGSLEKLFF.

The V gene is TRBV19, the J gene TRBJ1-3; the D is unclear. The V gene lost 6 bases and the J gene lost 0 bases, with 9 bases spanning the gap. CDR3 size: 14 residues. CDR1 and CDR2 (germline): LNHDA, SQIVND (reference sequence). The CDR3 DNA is TGTGCCAGTAGACCACACGACTCTGGAAACACCATATATTTT. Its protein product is CASRPHDSGNTIYF.

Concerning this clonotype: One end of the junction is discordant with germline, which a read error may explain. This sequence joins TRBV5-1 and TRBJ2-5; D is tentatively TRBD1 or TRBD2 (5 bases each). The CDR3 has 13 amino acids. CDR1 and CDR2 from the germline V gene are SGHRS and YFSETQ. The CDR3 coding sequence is TGCGTCAGCAGCAATCGAGAGGGGGAGACCCAGTACTTC. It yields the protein CVSSNREGETQYF.

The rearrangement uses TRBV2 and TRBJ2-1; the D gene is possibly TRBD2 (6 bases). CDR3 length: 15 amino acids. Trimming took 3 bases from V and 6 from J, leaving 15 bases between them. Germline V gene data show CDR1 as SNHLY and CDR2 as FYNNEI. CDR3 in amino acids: CASSEGLLPSNEQFF. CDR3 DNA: TGTGCCAGCAGTGAGGGACTTCTCCCCTCCAATGAGCAGTTCTTC.

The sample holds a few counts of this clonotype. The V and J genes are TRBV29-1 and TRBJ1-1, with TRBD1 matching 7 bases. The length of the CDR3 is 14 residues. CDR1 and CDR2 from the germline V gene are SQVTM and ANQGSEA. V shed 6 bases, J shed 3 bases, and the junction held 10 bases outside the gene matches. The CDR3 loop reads CSVARDREYTEAFF. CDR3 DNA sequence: TGCAGCGTGGCCAGAGACAGGGAGTACACTGAAGCTTTCTTT.

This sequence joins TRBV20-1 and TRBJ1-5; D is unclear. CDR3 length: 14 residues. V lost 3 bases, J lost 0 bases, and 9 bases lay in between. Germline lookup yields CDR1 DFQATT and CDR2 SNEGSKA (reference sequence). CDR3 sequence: CSASGPNSNQPQHF. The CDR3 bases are TGCAGTGCTAGTGGGCCCAATAGCAATCAGCCCCAGCATTTT.

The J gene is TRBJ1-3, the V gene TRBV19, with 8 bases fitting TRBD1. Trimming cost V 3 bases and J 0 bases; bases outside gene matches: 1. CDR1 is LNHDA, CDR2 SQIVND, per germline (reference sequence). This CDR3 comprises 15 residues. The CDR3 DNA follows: TGTGCCAGTAGTATCGGACAGGGCTCTGGAAACACCATATATTTT. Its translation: CASSIGQGSGNTIYF.

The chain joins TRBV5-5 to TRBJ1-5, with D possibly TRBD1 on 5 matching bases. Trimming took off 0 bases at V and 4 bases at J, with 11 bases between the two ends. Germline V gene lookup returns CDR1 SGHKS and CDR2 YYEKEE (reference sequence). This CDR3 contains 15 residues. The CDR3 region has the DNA TGTGCCAGCAGCTTGGGGTGGGGGGTGAATCAGCCCCAGCATTTT. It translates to CASSLGWGVNQPQHF.

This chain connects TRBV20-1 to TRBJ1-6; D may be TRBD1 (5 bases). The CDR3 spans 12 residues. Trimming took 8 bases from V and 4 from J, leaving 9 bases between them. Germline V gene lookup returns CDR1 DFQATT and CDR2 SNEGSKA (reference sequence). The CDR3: CSPRQYNSPLHF. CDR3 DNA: TGCAGTCCTCGACAGTATAATTCACCCCTCCACTTT.

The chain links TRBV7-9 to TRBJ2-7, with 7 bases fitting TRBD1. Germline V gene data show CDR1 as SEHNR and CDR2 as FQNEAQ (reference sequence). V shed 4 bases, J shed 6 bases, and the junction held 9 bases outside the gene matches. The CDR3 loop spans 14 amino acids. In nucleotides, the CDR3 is TGTGCCAGCAGCTCCGACAGGGTGGGCAGCGAGCAGTACTTC. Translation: CASSSDRVGSEQYF.

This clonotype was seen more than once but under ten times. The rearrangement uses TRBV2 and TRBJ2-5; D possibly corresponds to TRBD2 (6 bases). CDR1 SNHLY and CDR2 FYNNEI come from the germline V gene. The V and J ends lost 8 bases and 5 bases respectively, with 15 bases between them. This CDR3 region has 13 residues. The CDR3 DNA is TGTGCCAGCGTCGTCGGGAGTATGGAGACCCAGTACTTC. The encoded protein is CASVVGSMETQYF.

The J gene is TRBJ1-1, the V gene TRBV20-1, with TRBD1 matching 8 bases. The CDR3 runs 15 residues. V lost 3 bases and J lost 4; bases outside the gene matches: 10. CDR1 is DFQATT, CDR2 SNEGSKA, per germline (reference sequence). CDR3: CSARDPRGRSTEAFF. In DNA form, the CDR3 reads TGCAGTGCTAGGGACCCCAGGGGGCGAAGCACTGAAGCTTTCTTT.

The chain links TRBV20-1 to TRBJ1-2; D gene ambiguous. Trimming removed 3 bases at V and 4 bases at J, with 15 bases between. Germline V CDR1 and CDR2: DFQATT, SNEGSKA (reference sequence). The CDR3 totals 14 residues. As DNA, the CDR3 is TGCAGTGCTAGGTCCAGACTACCTTCCTATGGCTACACCTTC. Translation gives CSARSRLPSYGYTF.

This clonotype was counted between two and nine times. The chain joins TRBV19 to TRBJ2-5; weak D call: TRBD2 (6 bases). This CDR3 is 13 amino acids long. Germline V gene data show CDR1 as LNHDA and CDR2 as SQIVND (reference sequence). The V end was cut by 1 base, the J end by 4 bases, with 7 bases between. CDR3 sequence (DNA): TGTGCCAGTAGTATAGCCGGGGGAGAGACCCAGTACTTC. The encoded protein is CASSIAGGETQYF.

The CDR3 bases are TGTGCCAGCACCCGGGGGGCCGATAATTCACCCCTCCACTTT. Translated, it gives CASTRGADNSPLHF. The chain couples TRBV7-9 to TRBJ1-6; the D gene is possibly TRBD1 (6 bases). This CDR3 spans 14 amino acids. The V end was cut by 7 bases, the J end by 5 bases, with 12 bases between. From germline, CDR1 is SEHNR and CDR2 FQNEAQ (reference sequence). The full variable domain, in which reference TRBV7-9 and TRBJ1-6 provide the parts outside the CDR3, is DTGVSQNPRHKITKRGQNVTFRCDPISEHNRLYWYRQTLGQGPEFLTYFQNEAQLEKSRLLSDRFSAERPKGSFSTLEIQRTEQGDSAMYLCASTRGADNSPLHFGNGTRLTVT.

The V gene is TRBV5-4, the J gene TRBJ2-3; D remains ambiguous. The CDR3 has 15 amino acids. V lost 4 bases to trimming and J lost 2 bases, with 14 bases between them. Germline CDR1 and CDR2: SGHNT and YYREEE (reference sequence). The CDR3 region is CASSGLLDSTDTQYF. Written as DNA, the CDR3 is TGTGCCAGCAGCGGCCTACTGGATTCCACAGATACGCAGTATTTT.

CDR3 nucleotide sequence: TGTGCCACCAGTGAGGATAGCGGGGGTACCTACAATGAGCAGTTCTTC. Its protein is CATSEDSGGTYNEQFF. The J gene is TRBJ2-1, the V gene TRBV24-1; 9 nucleotides match TRBD2. This CDR3 has 16 residues. Germline V CDR1 and CDR2: KGHDR, SFDVKD. V trimming: 4 bases; J trimming: 2 bases; junction bases outside the gene matches: 5.